The rows below give T cell receptor beta chains drawn from one sample of a study of response to subunit inactivated influenza vaccine. MiXCR, applied by TCRdb to the RT-PCR reads, yields one record per CDR3 protein. Of 610,000 or so distinct CDR3 sequences listed, 12% to 15% are singletons. The material was PBMCs from blood, obtained about 11 days after vaccination. These receptors all come from a man aged 45-60 years who received an inactivated influenza vaccine. The CDR3 runs from the conserved cysteine through the conserved F or W. A D gene is named only where the DNA matches it firmly. Clone size is not always given. Where it is, it says once, few, many or a class for expanded clones.

NA TRBJ2-3 TRBV20-1 TRBD2 TGCAGTGCTTCGGGACTAGGCTGGGATACAGATACGCAGTATTTT CSASGLGWDTDTQYF
NA TRBJ2-7 TRBV4-2 TRBD2 TGTGCCAGCAGCCAAGAAGCCCCCGGGACTACAAGCTCCTACGAGCAGTACTTC CASSQEAPGTTSSYEQYF
NA TRBJ2-1 TRBV20-1 TRBD2 TGTAGTGCTGCCGGACTAGCGGGATCTTACAATGAGCAGTTCTTC CSAAGLAGSYNEQFF
many TRBJ2-1 TRBV27 NA TGTGCCAGCGCCCAAGGAATGGCCCGGGGGATTAATGAGCAGTTCTTC CASAQGMARGINEQFF
NA TRBJ2-1 TRBV3-1 NA TGTGCCAGCAGCCCCTTTGTCGAGAGCTACAATGAGCAGTTCTTC CASSPFVESYNEQFF
NA TRBJ1-6 TRBV20-1 NA TGCAGTGCTAGAGACCCTCGGGGGGGAGCACCCCTCCACTTT CSARDPRGGAPLHF
few TRBJ2-1 TRBV14 NA TGTGCCAGCAGCCAAGTTGGGAAGCAGTTCTTC CASSQVGKQFF
NA TRBJ2-2 TRBV6-1 NA TGTGCCAGCAGTGTATTTTTCGCCGGGGAGCTGTTTTTT CASSVFFAGELFF
few TRBJ2-7 TRBV6-6 TRBD1 TGTGCCAGCACACAGGGGATATACGAGCAGTACTTC CASTQGIYEQYF
NA TRBJ2-7 TRBV14 NA TGTGCCAGCCCCCAACCATTTACCTACGAGCAGTACTTC CASPQPFTYEQYF
many TRBJ2-1 TRBV29-1 NA TGCAGCGCCTTAGTCTACAATGAGCAGTTCTTC CSALVYNEQFF
NA TRBJ2-1 TRBV4-3 TRBD2 TGCGCCAGCAGCCCCGAGGTAGCGGGAGGGTACCATGAGCAGTTCTTC CASSPEVAGGYHEQFF
NA TRBJ2-7 TRBV20-1 NA TGCAGTGCTAGAATAAGGCCAGGGGTCTACGAGCAGTACTTC CSARIRPGVYEQYF
NA TRBJ2-1 TRBV3-1 NA TGTGCCAGCAGCGAAGAACCCCGGACGGGGGAGCAGTTCTTC CASSEEPRTGEQFF
few TRBJ1-5 TRBV12-3/TRBV12-4 NA TGTGCCAGCAGTACCGGGACTTACAATCAGCCCCAGCATTTT CASSTGTYNQPQHF
NA TRBJ1-6 TRBV7-9 NA TGTGCCAGCAGCGAACAGGGAAATTCACCCCTCCACTTT CASSEQGNSPLHF
NA TRBJ2-7 TRBV7-2 NA TGTGCCAGCAGCTTAGAGGTTCAGAGCTCCTACGAGCAGTACTTC CASSLEVQSSYEQYF
NA TRBJ1-1 TRBV20-1 NA TGCAGTGCCCCCCTGGGGGGTATCCGAATCACTGAAGCTTTCTTT CSAPLGGIRITEAFF
few TRBJ2-3 TRBV7-9 TRBD2 TGTGCCAGCAGCTCCGGGACTAGCCTTTTCACAGATACGCAGTATTTT CASSSGTSLFTDTQYF
once TRBJ1-1 TRBV10-3 TRBD1 TGTGCCATCAGTCGACAGGGGAGCAATGAAGCTTTCTTT CAISRQGSNEAFF
NA TRBJ1-5 TRBV7-8 NA TGTGCCAGCAGCCCCTCGACAGGAGATCAGCCCCAGCATTTT CASSPSTGDQPQHF
few TRBJ2-2 TRBV28 NA TGTGCCAGCAGCTTGGGGGATGCTTCGAACACCGGGGAGCTGTTTTTT CASSLGDASNTGELFF
few TRBJ1-6 TRBV5-1 TRBD1 TGCGCCAGCAGCCAAACAGGGGACCTCGGGAATTCACCCCTCCACTTT CASSQTGDLGNSPLHF
few TRBJ2-2 TRBV6-5 TRBD2 TGTGCCAGCAGTTACTCGACTAGCCGCACCGGGGAGCTGTTTTTT CASSYSTSRTGELFF
NA TRBJ2-2 TRBV7-9 NA TGTGCCAGCAGCTTAGCGGCCGGGGAGCTGGTTTTT CASSLAAGELVF
few TRBJ2-1 TRBV3-1 NA TGTGCCAGCAGCCAAGTCCCGGGCCAGGGAAGGAATGAGCAGTTCTTC CASSQVPGQGRNEQFF
few TRBJ1-3 TRBV6-1 NA TGTGCCAGCAGTACCTATCGACAGCTAAGCTCTGGAAACACCATATATTTT CASSTYRQLSSGNTIYF
many TRBJ1-2 TRBV12-3/TRBV12-4 NA TGTGCCAGCAGTTTTCATGGGGGCGATGGCTACACCTTC CASSFHGGDGYTF
NA TRBJ2-1 TRBV5-1 NA TGCGCCAGCAGCTTGGTTGGAACTGTGGGGAATGAGCAGTTCTTC CASSLVGTVGNEQFF
few TRBJ2-1 TRBV15 NA TGTGCCACCAGCAGAGAGAGGGTAGCTCTCTACAATGAGCAGTTCTTC CATSRERVALYNEQFF
many TRBJ2-1 TRBV7-2 TRBD2 TGTGCCAGCAGCTTCGGGACTAGCGGGATCAAGCAGTTCTTC CASSFGTSGIKQFF
few TRBJ1-5 TRBV5-1 NA TGCGCCAGCAGCTCGAGTATAGACATTAGCAATCAGCCCCAGCATTTT CASSSSIDISNQPQHF
few TRBJ1-5 TRBV19 NA TGTGCCAGTAGTATTTGGGGTTTTGTACAGGGCCCTCAGCCCCAGCATTTT CASSIWGFVQGPQPQHF
NA TRBJ2-4 TRBV18 NA TGTGCCAGCTCATGGGGCCCGGGACAAATTCCGGGTGCCAAAAACATTCAGTACTTC CASSWGPGQIPGAKNIQYF
many TRBJ2-3 TRBV18 TRBD1 TGTGCCAGCTCACCCCGGACAGGGGGGACAGATACGCAGTATTTT CASSPRTGGTDTQYF
few TRBJ2-2 TRBV9 NA TGTGCCAGCAGCCCTCTTGGGGTAGCGAACACCGGGGAGCTGTTTTTT CASSPLGVANTGELFF
NA TRBJ2-3 TRBV9 TRBD2 TGTGCCAGCAGCGTGGGAGCGGGGATCACAGATACGCAGTATTTT CASSVGAGITDTQYF
few TRBJ1-2 TRBV19 NA TGTGCCAGTACCTCTATGAGTGGCTACACCTTC CASTSMSGYTF
NA TRBJ2-5 TRBV5-1 NA TGCGCCAGCAGCTTGGGTTCAGGTAGCGATCAAGAGACCCAGTACTTC CASSLGSGSDQETQYF
few TRBJ1-1 TRBV7-9 NA TGTGCCAGCAGCTTACCGGGGGGAAGGGCTGAAGCTTTCTTT CASSLPGGRAEAFF
few TRBJ2-3 TRBV5-1 NA TGCGCCAGCAGCTTGGGGAGTTTGGCAGACCTAACAGATACGCAGTATTTT CASSLGSLADLTDTQYF
few TRBJ1-2 TRBV29-1 NA TGCAGCGTTGGCCTGGAGTTAGCTAACTATGGCTACACCTTC CSVGLELANYGYTF
NA TRBJ2-2 TRBV24-1 NA TGTGCCACCAGTGACTGGACACGACCGACCGGGGACCTGTTTTTT CATSDWTRPTGDLFF
NA TRBJ2-7 TRBV6-2/TRBV6-3 NA TGTGCCAGTGAGGGAAGGAACGAGCAGTACTTC CASEGRNEQYF
NA TRBJ2-2 TRBV20-1 NA TGCAGTGCTAGCCCGGTAACAAACACCGGGGAGCTGTTTTTT CSASPVTNTGELFF
few TRBJ1-2 TRBV7-2 TRBD1 TGTGCCAGCAGACCGACAGGGATCTATGGCTACACCTTC CASRPTGIYGYTF
NA TRBJ1-5 TRBV6-5 NA TGTGCCAGCAGTTACTCGGCTTTGTCCGATAGCAATCAGCCCCAGCATTTT CASSYSALSDSNQPQHF
few TRBJ1-1 TRBV7-9 TRBD1 TGTGCCAGCAGTTCTACAGGGGCCACTGAAGCTTTCTTT CASSSTGATEAFF
NA TRBJ1-2 TRBV24-1 TRBD1 TGTGCCACCAGTGATCCCGGACAGGCCGCCTCGGGCTACACCTTC CATSDPGQAASGYTF
NA TRBJ2-5 TRBV15 NA TGTGCCACCAGTCCGGGTCGGGGACAAAGGGCCCAGTACTTC CATSPGRGQRAQYF
NA TRBJ2-1 TRBV18 TRBD2 TGTGCCAGCTCACCCTCCGGGGTTGAATGGACTAGCGGCTACAATGAGCAGTTCTTC CASSPSGVEWTSGYNEQFF